Sequencing of this T cell receptor beta chain was carried out in a study of T cell responses to AZD1222 COVID-19 vaccine. Study results and limitations: A reported finding is that nearly half of spike-specific TCRs target unmutated variant regions.

Repertoires were generated with immunoSEQ multiplex PCR, while TCRdb's copy carries only in-frame clones and drops some. The sample gives about 130,000 clones, around 83% of which show up once; 3.5% to 5.5% is in the top ten. V lost 5 bases, J lost 7 bases, and 11 bases lay in between. The CDR3 has 13 residues. Germline CDR1 is MNHEY and CDR2 is SVGAGI. This clone occurred a few times. As yet, its antigen is unknown. The chain combines TRBV6-5 with TRBJ2-2; D may be TRBD1 or TRBD2 (5 bases each). Sequences were derived from peripheral blood, sampled 28 days after the second AZD1222 dose. This clonotype was obtained from an adult who received the AZD1222 COVID-19 vaccine. The CDR3 nucleotides read TGTGCCAGCAGTAGTATGGGGGTCGGGGAGCTGTTTTTT. Encoded protein: CASSSMGVGELFF.